This entry is about one T cell receptor beta chain. Unexposed donor CD4+ T cells date from about 2011-2018, before the COVID-19 pandemic. The sample originates from a study of CD4 T cells in relation to SARS-CoV-2 and coronaviruses. The CDR3 sequence is 16 residues long. Looked up from germline, CDR1 is SGHKS and CDR2 is YYEKEE (reference sequence). Trimming stripped 3 bases from V and 2 bases from J, with 14 bases between. The protocol was immunoSEQ multiplex PCR, while the TCRdb copy is restricted to in-frame clones and leaves out a portion. The sample has about 68,000 clones, 93% seen once. Sequencing was performed on naive CD4+ T cells from PBMCs. Noted subset: naive CD4+ T cells isolated by negative enrichment. The receptor's source is a human donor in good health. This chain connects TRBV5-5 to TRBJ2-2; tentatively, D is TRBD1 or TRBD2 (5 bases each). The CDR3 loop reads CASSSGTPRNTGELFF. The CDR3 region has the DNA TGTGCCAGCAGCTCCGGGACCCCTCGAAACACCGGGGAGCTGTTTTTT.